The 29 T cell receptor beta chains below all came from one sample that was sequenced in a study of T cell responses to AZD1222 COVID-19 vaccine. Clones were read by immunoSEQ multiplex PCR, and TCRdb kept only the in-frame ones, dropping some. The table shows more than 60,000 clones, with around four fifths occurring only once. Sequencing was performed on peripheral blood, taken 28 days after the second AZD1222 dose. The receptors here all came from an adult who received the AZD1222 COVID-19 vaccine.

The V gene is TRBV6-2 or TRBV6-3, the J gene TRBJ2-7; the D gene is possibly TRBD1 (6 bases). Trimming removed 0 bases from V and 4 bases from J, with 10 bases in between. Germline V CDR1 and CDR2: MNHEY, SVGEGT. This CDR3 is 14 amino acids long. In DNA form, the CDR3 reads TGTGCCAGCAGTTACTCGGCAGGGGCGTACGAGCAGTACTTC. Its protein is CASSYSAGAYEQYF.

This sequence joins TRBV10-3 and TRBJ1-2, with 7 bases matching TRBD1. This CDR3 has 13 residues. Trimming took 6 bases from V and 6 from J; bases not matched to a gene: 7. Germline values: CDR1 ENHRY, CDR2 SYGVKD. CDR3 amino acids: CAISLRDSDGYTF. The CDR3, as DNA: TGTGCCATCAGCCTTCGGGACAGCGATGGCTACACCTTC.

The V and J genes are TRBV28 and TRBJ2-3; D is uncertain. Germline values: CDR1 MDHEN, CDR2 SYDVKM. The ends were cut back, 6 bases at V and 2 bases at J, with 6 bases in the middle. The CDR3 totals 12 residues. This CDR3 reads CASRTLTDTQYF. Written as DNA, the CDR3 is TGTGCCAGCAGGACCCTCACAGATACGCAGTATTTT. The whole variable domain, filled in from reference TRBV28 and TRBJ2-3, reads DVKVTQSSRYLVKRTGEKVFLECVQDMDHENMFWYRQDPGLGLRLIYFSYDVKMKEKGDIPEGYSVSREKKERFSLILESASTNQTSMYLCASRTLTDTQYFGPGTRLTVL.

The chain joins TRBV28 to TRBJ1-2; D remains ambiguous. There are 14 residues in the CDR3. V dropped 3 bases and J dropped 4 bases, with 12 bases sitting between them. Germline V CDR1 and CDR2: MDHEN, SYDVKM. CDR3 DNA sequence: TGTGCCAGCAGTTTGTCTGACTGGAGCTATGGCTACACCTTC. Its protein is CASSLSDWSYGYTF.

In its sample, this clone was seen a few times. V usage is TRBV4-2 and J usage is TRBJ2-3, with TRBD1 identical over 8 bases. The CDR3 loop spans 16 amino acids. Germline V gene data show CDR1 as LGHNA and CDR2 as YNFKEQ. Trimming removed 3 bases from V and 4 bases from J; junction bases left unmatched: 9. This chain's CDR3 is CASSHSDRGGADTQYF. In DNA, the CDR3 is TGTGCCAGCAGCCATAGCGACAGGGGAGGCGCAGATACGCAGTATTTT.

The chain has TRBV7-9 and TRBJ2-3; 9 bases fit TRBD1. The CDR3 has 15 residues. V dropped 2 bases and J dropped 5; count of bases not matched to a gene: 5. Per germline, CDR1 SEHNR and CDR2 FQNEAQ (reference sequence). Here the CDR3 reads CASSLIRTGEDTQYF. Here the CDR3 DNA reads TGTGCCAGCAGCTTAATCAGGACAGGGGAAGATACGCAGTATTTT.

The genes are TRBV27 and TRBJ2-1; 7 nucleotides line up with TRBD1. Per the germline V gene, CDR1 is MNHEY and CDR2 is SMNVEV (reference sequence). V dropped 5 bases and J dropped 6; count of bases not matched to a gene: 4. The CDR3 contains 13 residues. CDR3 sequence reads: CASSKTGPNEQFF. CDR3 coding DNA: TGTGCCAGCAGTAAGACAGGGCCCAATGAGCAGTTCTTC.

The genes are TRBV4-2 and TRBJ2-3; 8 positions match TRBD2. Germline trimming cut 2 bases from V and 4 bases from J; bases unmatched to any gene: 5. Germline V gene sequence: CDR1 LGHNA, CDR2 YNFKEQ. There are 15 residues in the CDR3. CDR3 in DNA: TGTGCCAGCAGCCAATTTTCGGGACTAGCAGATACGCAGTATTTT. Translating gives CASSQFSGLADTQYF.

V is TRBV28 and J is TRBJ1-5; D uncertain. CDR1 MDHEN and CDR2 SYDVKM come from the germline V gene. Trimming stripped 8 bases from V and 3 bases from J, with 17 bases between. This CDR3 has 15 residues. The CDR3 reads CASRGVAGFNQPQHF. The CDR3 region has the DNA TGTGCCAGCCGAGGAGTGGCAGGCTTCAATCAGCCCCAGCATTTT.

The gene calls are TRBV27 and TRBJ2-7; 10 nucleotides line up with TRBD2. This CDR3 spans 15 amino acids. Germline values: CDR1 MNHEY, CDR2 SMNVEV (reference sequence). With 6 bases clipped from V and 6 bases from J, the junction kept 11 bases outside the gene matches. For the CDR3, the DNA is TGTGCCAGCAGCGGAGGAGCGGGAGGGCCTGTCGAGCAGTACTTC. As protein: CASSGGAGGPVEQYF.

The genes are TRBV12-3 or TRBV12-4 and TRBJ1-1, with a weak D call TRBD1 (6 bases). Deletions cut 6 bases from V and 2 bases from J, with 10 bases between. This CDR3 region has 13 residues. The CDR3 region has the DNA TGTGCCAGCAGCTCGACAGGTAACACTGAAGCTTTCTTT. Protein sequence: CASSSTGNTEAFF.

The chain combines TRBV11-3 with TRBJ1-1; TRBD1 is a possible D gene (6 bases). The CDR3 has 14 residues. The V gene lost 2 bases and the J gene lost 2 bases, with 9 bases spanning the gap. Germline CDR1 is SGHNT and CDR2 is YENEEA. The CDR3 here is CASSLRGGNTEAFF. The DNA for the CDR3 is TGTGCCAGCAGCTTAAGGGGGGGCAACACTGAAGCTTTCTTT.

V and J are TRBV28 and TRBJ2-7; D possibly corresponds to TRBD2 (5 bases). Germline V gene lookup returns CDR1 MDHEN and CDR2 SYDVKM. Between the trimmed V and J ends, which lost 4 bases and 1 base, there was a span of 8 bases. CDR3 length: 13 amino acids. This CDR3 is CASSSPGSYEQYF. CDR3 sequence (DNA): TGTGCCAGCAGTTCTCCGGGGTCCTACGAGCAGTACTTC.

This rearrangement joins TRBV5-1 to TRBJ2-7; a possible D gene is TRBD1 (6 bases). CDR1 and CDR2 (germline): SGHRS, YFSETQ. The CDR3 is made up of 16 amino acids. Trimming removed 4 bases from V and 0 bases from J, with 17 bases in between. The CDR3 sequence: CASSPRGPGDSYEQYF. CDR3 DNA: TGCGCCAGCAGCCCGCGAGGGCCAGGGGACTCCTACGAGCAGTACTTC.

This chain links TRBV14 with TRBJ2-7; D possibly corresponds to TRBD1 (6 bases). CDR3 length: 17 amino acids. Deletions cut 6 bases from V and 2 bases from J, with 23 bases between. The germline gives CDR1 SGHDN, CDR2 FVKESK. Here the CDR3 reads CASSPFTATGRPYEQYF. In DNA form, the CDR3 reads TGTGCCAGCAGTCCGTTCACTGCGACAGGACGGCCCTACGAGCAGTACTTC.

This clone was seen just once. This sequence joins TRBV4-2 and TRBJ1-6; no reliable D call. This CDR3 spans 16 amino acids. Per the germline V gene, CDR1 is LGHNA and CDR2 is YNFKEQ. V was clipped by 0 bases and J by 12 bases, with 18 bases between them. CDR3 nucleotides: TGTGCCAGCAGCCAAGACCCGGCGAGGGTAGGGAGACCCCTCCACTTT. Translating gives CASSQDPARVGRPLHF.

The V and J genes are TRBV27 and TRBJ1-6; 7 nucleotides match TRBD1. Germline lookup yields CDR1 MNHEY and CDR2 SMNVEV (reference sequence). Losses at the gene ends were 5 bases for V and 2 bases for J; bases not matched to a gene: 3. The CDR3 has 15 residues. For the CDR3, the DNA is TGTGCCAGCAGTGAAGACAGGGCCTATAATTCACCCCTCCACTTT. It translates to CASSEDRAYNSPLHF.

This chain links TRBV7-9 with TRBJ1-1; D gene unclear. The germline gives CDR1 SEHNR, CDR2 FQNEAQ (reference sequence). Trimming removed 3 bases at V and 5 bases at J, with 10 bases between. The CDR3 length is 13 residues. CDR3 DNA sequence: TGTGCCAGCAGCTTTGGCAGGCGAACTGAAGCTTTCTTT. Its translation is CASSFGRRTEAFF.

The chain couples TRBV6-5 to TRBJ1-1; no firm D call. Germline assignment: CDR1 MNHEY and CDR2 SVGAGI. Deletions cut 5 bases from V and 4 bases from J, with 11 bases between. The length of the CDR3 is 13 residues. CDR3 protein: CASSSGVITEAFF. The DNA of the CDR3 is TGTGCCAGCAGTAGCGGCGTTATCACTGAAGCTTTCTTT.

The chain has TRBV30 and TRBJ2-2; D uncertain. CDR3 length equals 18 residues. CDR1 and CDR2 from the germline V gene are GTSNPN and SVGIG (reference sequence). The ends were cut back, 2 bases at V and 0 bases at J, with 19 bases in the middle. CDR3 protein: CAWSLAPINRANTGELFF. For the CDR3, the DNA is TGTGCCTGGAGTTTAGCCCCAATTAACCGCGCGAACACCGGGGAGCTGTTTTTT.

The CDR3 region has the DNA TGCGCCAGCAGCCAATCCGGGACAGGGGCCTACGAGCAGTACTTC. Its translation: CASSQSGTGAYEQYF. V is TRBV4-1 and J is TRBJ2-7, with 10 nucleotides matching TRBD1. Germline CDR1 MGHRA, CDR2 YSYEKL. The CDR3 is 15 residues long. The V gene end was trimmed by 2 bases and the J gene end by 2 bases; junction bases not matched to a gene: 3.

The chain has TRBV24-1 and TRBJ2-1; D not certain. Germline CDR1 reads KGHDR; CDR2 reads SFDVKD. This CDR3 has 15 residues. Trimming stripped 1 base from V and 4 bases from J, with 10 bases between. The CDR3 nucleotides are TGTGCCACCAGTGATTTCCTAGGGTCATACAATGAGCAGTTCTTC. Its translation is CATSDFLGSYNEQFF.

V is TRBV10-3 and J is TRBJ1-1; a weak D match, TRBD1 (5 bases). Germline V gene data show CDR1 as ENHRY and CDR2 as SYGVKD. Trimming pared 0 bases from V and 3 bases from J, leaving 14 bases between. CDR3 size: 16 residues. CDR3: CAISESRWGKDTEAFF. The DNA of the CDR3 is TGTGCCATCAGTGAGTCTCGGTGGGGGAAGGACACTGAAGCTTTCTTT.

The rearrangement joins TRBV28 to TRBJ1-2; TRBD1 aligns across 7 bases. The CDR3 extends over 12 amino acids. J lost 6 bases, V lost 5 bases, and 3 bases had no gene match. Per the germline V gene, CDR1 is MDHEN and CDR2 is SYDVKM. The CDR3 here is CASSPGQHGYTF. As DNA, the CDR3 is TGTGCCAGCAGTCCGGGACAGCATGGCTACACCTTC.

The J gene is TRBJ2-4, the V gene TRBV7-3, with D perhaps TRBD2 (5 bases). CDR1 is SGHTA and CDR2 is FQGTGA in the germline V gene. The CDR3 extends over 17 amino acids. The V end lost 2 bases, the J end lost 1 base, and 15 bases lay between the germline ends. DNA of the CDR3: TGTGCCAGCAGCTTAGAGGGCCGCAACCTTGCCAAAAACATTCAGTACTTC. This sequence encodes CASSLEGRNLAKNIQYF.

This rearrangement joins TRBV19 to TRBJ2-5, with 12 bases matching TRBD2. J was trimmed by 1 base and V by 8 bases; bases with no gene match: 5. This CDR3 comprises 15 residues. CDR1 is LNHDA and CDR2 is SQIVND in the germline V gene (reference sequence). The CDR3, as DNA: TGTGCCAGTTCCCTGACTAGCGGGAGCCAAGAGACCCAGTACTTC. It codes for CASSLTSGSQETQYF.

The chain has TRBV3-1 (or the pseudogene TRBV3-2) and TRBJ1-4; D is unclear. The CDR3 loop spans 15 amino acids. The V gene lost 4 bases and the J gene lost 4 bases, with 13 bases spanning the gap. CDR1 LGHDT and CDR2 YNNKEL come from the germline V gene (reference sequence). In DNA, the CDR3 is TGTGCCAGCAGCCCCATCGGGCCTTATAATGAAAAACTGTTTTTT. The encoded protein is CASSPIGPYNEKLFF.

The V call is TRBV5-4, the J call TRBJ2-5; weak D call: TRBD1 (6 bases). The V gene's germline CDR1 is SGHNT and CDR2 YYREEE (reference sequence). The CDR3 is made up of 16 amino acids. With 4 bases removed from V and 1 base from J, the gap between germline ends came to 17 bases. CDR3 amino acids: CASSGGPGQIQETQYF. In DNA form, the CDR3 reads TGTGCCAGCAGCGGGGGACCCGGACAGATCCAAGAGACCCAGTACTTC.

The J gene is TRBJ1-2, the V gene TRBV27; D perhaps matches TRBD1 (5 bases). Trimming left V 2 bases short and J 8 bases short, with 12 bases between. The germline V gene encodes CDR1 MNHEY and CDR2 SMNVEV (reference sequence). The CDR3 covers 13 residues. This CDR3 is CASSLRGADGYTF. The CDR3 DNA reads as TGTGCCAGCAGTTTACGGGGCGCCGACGGCTACACCTTC.